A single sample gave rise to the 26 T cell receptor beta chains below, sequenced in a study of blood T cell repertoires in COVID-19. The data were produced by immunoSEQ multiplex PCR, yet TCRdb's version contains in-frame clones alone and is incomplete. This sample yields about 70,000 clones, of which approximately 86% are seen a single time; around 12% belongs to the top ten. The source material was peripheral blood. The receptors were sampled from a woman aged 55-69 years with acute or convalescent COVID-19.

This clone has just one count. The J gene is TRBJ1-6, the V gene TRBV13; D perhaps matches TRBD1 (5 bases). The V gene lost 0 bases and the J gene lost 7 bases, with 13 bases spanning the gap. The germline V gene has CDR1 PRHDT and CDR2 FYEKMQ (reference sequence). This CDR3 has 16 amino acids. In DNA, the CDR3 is TGTGCCAGCAGCTTAGGCGGGGGGGAGGGGAATTCACCCCTCCACTTT. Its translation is CASSLGGGEGNSPLHF.

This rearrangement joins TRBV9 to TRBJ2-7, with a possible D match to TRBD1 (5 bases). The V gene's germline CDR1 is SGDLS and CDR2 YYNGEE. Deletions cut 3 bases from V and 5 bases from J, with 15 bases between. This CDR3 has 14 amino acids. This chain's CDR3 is CASSAYRLGHEQYF. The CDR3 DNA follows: TGTGCCAGCAGCGCATACAGGTTGGGTCACGAGCAGTACTTC.

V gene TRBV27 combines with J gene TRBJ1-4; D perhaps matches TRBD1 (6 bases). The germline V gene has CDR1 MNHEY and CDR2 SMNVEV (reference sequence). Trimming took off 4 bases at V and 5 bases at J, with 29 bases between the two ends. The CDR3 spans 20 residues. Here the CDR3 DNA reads TGTGCCAGCAGTTCCCTCTTTTGGGCCAATCCGGACAGCAGGAATGAAAAACTGTTTTTT. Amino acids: CASSSLFWANPDSRNEKLFF.

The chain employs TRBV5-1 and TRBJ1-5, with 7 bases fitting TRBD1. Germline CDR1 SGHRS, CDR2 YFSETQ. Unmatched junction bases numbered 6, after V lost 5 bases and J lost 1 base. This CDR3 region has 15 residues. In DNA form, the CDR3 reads TGCGCCAGCAGTACGGAGGGGGCCAGCAATCAGCCCCAGCATTTT. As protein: CASSTEGASNQPQHF.

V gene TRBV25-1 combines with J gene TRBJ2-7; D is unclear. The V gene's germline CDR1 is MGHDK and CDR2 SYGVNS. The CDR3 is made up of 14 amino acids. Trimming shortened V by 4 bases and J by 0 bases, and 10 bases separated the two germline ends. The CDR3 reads CASSVTPDSYEQYF. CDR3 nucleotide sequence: TGTGCCAGCAGTGTGACACCAGACTCCTACGAGCAGTACTTC.

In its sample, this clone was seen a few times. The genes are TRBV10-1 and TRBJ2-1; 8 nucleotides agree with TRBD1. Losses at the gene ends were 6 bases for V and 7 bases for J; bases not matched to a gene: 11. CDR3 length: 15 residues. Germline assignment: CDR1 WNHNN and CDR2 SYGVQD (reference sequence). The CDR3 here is CASSPGQGLGNEQFF. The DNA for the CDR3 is TGCGCCAGCAGCCCCGGACAGGGCTTAGGGAATGAGCAGTTCTTC.

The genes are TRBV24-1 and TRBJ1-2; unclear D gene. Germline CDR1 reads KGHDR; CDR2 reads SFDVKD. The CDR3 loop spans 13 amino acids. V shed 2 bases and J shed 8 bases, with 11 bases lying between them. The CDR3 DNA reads TGTGCCACCAGTGATTCGGGAGCCTCCGGCTACACCTTC. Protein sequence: CATSDSGASGYTF.

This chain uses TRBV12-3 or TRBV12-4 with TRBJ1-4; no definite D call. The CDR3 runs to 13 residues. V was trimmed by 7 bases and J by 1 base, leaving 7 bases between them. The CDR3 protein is CASKGGTNEKLFF. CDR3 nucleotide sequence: TGTGCCAGCAAAGGAGGAACTAATGAAAAACTGTTTTTT.

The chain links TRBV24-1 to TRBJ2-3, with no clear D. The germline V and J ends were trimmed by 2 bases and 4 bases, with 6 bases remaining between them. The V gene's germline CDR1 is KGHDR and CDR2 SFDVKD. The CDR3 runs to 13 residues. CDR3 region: CATSDSHSDTQYF. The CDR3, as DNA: TGTGCCACCAGTGATTCCCATTCAGATACGCAGTATTTT.

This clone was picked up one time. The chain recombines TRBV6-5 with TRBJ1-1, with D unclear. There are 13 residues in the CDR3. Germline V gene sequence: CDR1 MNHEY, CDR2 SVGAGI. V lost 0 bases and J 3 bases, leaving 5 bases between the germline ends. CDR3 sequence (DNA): TGTGCCAGCAGTTACTCGAGTTACACTGAAGCTTTCTTT. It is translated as CASSYSSYTEAFF.

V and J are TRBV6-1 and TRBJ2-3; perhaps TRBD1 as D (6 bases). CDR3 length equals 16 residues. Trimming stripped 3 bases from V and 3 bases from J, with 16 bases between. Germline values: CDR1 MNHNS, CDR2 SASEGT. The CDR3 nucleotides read TGTGCCAGCAGTGACGTACAGGGACGACGTACAGATACGCAGTATTTT. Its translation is CASSDVQGRRTDTQYF.

The CDR3 region is CASSIRPGGISYEQYF. CDR3 coding DNA: TGTGCCAGTAGTATCCGGCCAGGGGGCATCTCCTACGAGCAGTACTTC. V usage is TRBV19 and J usage is TRBJ2-7, with 8 bases that match TRBD1. The length of the CDR3 is 16 residues. V lost 3 bases and J lost 0; bases outside the gene matches: 7. CDR1 and CDR2 (germline): LNHDA, SQIVND (reference sequence). The full variable domain, in which reference TRBV19 and TRBJ2-7 provide the parts outside the CDR3, is DGGITQSPKYLFRKEGQNVTLSCEQNLNHDAMYWYRQDPGQGLRLIYYSQIVNDFQKGDIAEGYSVSREKKESFPLTVTSAQKNPTAFYLCASSIRPGGISYEQYFGPGTRLTVT.

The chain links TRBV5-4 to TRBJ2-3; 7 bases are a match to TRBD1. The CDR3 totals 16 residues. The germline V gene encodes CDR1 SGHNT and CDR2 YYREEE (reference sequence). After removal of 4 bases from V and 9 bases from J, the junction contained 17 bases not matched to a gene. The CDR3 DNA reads TGTGCCAGCAGCCGGAGTGTGGGACAGAGTTCCGACACGCAGTATTTT. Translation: CASSRSVGQSSDTQYF.

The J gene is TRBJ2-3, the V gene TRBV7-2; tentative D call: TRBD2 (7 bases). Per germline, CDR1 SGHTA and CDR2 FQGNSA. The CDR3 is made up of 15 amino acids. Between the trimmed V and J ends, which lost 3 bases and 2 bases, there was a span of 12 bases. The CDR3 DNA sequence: TGTGCCAGCAGCTTTGGGGGGGCCCCCACAGATACGCAGTATTTT. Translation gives CASSFGGAPTDTQYF.

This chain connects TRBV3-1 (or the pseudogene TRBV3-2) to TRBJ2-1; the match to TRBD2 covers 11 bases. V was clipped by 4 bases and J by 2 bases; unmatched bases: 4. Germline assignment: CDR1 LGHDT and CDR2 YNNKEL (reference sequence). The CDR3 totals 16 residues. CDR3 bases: TGTGCCAGCAGCCGCGCTAGCGGGGGGCCCTACAATGAGCAGTTCTTC. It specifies CASSRASGGPYNEQFF.

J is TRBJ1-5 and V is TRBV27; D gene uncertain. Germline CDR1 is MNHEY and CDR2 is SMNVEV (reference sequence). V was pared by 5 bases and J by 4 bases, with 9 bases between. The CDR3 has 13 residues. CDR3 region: CASSIRENQPQHF. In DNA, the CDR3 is TGTGCCAGCAGTATTCGTGAGAATCAGCCCCAGCATTTT.

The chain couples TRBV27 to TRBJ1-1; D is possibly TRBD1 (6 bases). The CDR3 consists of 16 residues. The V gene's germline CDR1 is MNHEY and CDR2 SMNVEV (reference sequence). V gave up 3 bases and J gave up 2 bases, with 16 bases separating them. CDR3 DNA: TGTGCCAGCAGTTTCGGGGACACCTGGGGAAACACTGAAGCTTTCTTT. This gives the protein CASSFGDTWGNTEAFF.

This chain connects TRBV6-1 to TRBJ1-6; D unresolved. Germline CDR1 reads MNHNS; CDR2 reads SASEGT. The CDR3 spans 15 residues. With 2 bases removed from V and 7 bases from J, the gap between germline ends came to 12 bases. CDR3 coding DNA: TGTGCCAGCAGTGAAACTCGAAGCCAAAATTCACCCCTCCACTTT. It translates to CASSETRSQNSPLHF.

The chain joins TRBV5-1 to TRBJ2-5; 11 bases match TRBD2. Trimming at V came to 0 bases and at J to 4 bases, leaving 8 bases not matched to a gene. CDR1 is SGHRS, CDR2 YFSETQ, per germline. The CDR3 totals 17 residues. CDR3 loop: CASSLVLAGGIGETQYF. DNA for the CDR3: TGCGCCAGCAGCTTGGTTCTAGCGGGGGGAATAGGAGAGACCCAGTACTTC. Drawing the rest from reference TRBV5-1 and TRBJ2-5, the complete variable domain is KAGVTQTPRYLIKTRGQQVTLSCSPISGHRSVSWYQQTPGQGLQFLFEYFSETQRNKGNFPGRFSGRQFSNSRSEMNVSTLELGDSALYLCASSLVLAGGIGETQYFGPGTRLLVL.

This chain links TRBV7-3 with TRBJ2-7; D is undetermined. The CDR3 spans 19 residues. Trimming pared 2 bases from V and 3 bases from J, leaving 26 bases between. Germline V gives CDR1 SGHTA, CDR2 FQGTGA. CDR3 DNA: TGTGCCAGCAGCTTAGCCTTTGCTAGTTTAGACCCTCCCCGCTACGAGCAGTACTTC. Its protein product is CASSLAFASLDPPRYEQYF.

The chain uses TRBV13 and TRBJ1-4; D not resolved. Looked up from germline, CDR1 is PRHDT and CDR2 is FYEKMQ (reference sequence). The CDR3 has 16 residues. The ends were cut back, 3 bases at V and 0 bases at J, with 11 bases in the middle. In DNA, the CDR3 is TGTGCCAGCAGCTTTACGTCGGGAACAACTAATGAAAAACTGTTTTTT. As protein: CASSFTSGTTNEKLFF.

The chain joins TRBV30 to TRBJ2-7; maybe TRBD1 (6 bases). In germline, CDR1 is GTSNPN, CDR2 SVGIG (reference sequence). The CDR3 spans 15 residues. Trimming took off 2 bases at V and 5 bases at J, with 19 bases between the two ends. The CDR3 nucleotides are TGTGCCTGGAGTCGACGTCAGGGGACCGCCCACGAGCAGTACTTC. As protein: CAWSRRQGTAHEQYF.

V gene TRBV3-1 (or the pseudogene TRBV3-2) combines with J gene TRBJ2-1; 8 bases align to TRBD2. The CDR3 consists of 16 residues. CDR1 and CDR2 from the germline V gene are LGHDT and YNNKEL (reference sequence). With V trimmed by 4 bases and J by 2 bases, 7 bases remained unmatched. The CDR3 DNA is TGTGCCAGCAGCCTCCGCGGGGGGACCACCTACAATGAGCAGTTCTTC. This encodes CASSLRGGTTYNEQFF.

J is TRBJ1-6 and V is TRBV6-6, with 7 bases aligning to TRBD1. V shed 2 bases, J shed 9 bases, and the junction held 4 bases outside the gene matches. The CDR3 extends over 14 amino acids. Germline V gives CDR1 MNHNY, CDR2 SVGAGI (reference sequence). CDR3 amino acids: CASSYEGASSPLHF. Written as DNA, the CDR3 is TGTGCCAGCAGTTACGAGGGGGCCTCTTCACCCCTCCACTTT.

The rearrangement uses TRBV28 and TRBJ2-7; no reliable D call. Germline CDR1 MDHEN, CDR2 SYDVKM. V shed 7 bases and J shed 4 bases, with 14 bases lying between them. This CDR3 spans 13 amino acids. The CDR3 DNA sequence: TGTGCCAGCAACTCCCGCGGCTTTTACGAGCAGTACTTC. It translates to CASNSRGFYEQYF.

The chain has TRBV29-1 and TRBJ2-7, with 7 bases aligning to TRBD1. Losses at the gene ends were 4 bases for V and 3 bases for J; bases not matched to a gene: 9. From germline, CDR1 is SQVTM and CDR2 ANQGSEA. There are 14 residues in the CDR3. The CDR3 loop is CSVVVRDRGYEQYF. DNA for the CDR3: TGCAGCGTTGTGGTTAGGGACAGAGGCTACGAGCAGTACTTC.